This TCR beta chain was profiled in a study of response to subunit inactivated influenza vaccine. The study, taken as a whole, reports: The authors suggested that few new T cells are recruited per seasonal influenza vaccination.

This CDR3 is 12 amino acids long. Trimming cost V 7 bases and J 7 bases, with 11 bases left between them. Per germline, CDR1 MDHEN and CDR2 SYDVKM. Each CDR3 protein gets one entry after TCRdb re-called the RT-PCR reads with MiXCR. The sample has fewer than 250,000 distinct CDR3 sequences, around an eighth seen once. A remark on this clonotype: The antigen remains unidentified.

The origin of this receptor is a man in his fifties or sixties who received an inactivated influenza vaccine. This chain links TRBV28 with TRBJ2-1; D gene uncertain. The input for sequencing was CD8+ T cells sorted from PBMCs, taken roughly 5 days after vaccination. The CDR3 sequence is CASTWGSNEQFF. CDR3 nucleotides: TGTGCCAGCACCTGGGGTTCTAATGAGCAGTTCTTC.